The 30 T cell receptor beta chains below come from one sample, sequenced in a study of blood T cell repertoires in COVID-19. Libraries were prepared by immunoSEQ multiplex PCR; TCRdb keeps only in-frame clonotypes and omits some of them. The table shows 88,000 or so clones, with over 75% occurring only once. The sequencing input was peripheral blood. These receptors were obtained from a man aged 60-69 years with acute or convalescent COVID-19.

The DNA for the CDR3 is TGCGCCAGCAGCCAAGCGGGAGGGACAGGGGGTGATACGCAGTATTTT. It translates to CASSQAGGTGGDTQYF. This sequence joins TRBV4-3 and TRBJ2-3; TRBD1 aligns across 11 bases. V lost 1 base to trimming and J lost 6 bases; unmatched junction nucleotides: 6. The CDR3 has 16 amino acids. From germline, CDR1 is LGHNA and CDR2 YSLEER.

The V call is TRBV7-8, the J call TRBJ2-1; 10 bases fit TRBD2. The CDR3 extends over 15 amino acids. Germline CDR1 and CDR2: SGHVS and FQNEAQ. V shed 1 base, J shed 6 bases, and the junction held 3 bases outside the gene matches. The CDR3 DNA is TGTGCCAGCAGCTTAGGGACTAGCGGTCCCAATGAGCAGTTCTTC. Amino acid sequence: CASSLGTSGPNEQFF.

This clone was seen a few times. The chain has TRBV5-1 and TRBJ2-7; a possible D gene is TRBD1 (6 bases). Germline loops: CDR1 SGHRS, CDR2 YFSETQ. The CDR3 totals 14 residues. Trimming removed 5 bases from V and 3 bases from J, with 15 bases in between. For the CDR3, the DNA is TGCGCCAGCAGACCCGGGACATATAGCTACGAGCAGTACTTC. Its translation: CASRPGTYSYEQYF.

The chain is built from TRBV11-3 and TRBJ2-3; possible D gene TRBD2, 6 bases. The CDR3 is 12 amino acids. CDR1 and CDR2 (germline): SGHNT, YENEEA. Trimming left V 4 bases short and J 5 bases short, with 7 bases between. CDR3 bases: TGTGCCAGCAGCTCAGCGGGAGATACGCAGTATTTT. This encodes CASSSAGDTQYF.

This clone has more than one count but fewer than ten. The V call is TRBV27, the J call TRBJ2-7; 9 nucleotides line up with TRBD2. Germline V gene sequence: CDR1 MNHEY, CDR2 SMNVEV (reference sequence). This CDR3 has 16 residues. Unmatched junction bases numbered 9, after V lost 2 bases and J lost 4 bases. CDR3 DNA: TGTGCCAGCAGTTTAACTGCTAGCGGGGCGGTGTACGAGCAGTACTTC. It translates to CASSLTASGAVYEQYF.

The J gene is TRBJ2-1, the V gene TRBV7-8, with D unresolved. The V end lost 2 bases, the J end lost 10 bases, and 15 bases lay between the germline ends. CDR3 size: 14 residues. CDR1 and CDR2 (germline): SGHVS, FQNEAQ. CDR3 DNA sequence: TGTGCCAGCAGCTTATTTCTGGAGAAGAGAGAGCAGTTCTTC. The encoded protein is CASSLFLEKREQFF.

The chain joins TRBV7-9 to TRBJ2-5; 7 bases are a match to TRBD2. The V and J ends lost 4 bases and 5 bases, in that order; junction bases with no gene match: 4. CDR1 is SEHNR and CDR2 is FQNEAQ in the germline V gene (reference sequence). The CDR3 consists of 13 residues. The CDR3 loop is CASSSLAVETQYF. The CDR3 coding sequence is TGTGCCAGCAGCTCCCTAGCGGTGGAGACCCAGTACTTC. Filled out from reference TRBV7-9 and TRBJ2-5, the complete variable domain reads DTGVSQNPRHKITKRGQNVTFRCDPISEHNRLYWYRQTLGQGPEFLTYFQNEAQLEKSRLLSDRFSAERPKGSFSTLEIQRTEQGDSAMYLCASSSLAVETQYFGPGTRLLVL.

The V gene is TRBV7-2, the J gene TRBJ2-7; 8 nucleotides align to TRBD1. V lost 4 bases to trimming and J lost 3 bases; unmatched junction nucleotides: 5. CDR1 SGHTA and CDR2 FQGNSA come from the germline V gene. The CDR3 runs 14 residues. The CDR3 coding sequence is TGTGCCAGCAGCTCCATGGACAGGGTCTACGAGCAGTACTTC. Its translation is CASSSMDRVYEQYF.

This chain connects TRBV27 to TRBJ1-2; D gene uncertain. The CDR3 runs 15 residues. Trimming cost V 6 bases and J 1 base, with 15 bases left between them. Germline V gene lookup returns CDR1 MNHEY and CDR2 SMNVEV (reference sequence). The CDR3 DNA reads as TGTGCCAGCAGATCCCATGCCACAGTTAACTATGGCTACACCTTC. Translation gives CASRSHATVNYGYTF.

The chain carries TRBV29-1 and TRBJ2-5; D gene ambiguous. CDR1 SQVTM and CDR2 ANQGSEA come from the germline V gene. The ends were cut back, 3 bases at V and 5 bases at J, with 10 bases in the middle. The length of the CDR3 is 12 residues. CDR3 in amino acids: CSVDWSSETQYF. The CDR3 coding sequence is TGCAGCGTTGACTGGAGTTCGGAGACCCAGTACTTC.

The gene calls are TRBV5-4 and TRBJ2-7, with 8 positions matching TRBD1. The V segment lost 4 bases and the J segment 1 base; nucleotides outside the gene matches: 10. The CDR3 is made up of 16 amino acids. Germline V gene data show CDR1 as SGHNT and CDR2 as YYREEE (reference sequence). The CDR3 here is CASSADPGQESYEQYF. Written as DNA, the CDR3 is TGTGCCAGCAGCGCGGACCCGGGACAGGAATCCTACGAGCAGTACTTC.

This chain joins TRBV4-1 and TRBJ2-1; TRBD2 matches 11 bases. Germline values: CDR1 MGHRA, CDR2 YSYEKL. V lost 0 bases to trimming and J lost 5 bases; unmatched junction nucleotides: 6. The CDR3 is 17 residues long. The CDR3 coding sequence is TGCGCCAGCAGCCAAGATGGGAGACTAGCGGGACACAATGAGCAGTTCTTC. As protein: CASSQDGRLAGHNEQFF.

CDR3: CAQGFDEQFF. The CDR3 DNA is TGTGCCCAGGGGTTCGATGAGCAGTTCTTC. The chain couples TRBV12-3 or TRBV12-4 to TRBJ2-1; D possibly corresponds to TRBD1 (6 bases). V lost 11 bases and J 8 bases, leaving 10 bases between the germline ends. The length of the CDR3 is 10 residues.

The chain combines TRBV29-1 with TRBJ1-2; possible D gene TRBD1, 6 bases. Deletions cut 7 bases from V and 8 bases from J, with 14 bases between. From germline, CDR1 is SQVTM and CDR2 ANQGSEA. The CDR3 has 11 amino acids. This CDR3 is CSADRLKGYTF. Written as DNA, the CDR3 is TGCAGCGCTGACAGGTTAAAGGGCTACACCTTC.

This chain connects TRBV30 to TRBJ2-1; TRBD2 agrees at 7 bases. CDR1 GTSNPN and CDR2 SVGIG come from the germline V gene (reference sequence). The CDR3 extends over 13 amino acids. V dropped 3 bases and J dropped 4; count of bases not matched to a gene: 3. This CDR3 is CAWRAGRYNEQFF. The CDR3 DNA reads TGTGCCTGGAGAGCGGGGCGATACAATGAGCAGTTCTTC.

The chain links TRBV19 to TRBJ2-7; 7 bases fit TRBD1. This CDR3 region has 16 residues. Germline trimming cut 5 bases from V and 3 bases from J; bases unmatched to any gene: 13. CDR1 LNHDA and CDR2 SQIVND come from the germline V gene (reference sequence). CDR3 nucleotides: TGTGCCAGTAGTTCTATCCGGGACAGTCTTCGCTACGAGCAGTACTTC. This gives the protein CASSSIRDSLRYEQYF.

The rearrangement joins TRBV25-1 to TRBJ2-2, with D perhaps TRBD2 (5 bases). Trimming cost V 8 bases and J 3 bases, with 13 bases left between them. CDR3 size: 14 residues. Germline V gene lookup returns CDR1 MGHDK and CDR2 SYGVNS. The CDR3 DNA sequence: TGTGCCAGCGGCCTCGGGGTGCACACCGGGGAGCTGTTTTTT. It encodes CASGLGVHTGELFF.

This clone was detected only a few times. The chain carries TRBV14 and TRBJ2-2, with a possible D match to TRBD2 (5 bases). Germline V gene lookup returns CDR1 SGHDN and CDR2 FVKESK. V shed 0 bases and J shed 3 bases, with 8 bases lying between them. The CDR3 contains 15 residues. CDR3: CASSQETGYTGELFF. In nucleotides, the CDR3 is TGTGCCAGCAGCCAAGAAACGGGATACACCGGGGAGCTGTTTTTT.

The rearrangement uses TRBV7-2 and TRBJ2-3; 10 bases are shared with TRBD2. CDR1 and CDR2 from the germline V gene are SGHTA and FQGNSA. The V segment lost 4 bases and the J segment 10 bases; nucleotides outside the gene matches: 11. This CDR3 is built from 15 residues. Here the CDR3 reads CASSSSGGAGLAQYF. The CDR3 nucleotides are TGTGCCAGCAGCTCCAGCGGGGGGGCCGGATTAGCGCAGTATTTT.

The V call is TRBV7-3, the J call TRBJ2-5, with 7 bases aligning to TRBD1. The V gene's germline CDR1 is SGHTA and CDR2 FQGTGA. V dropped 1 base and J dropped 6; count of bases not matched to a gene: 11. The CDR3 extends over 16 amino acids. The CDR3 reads CASSLKRGQYNQTQYF. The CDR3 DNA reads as TGTGCCAGCAGCTTAAAAAGGGGACAGTACAATCAGACCCAGTACTTC.

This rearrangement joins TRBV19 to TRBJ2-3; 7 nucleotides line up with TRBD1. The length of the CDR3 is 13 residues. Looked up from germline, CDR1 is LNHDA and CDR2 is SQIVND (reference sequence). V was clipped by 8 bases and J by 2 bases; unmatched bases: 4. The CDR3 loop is CASGDRNTDTQYF. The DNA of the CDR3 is TGTGCCAGTGGGGACAGAAACACAGATACGCAGTATTTT.

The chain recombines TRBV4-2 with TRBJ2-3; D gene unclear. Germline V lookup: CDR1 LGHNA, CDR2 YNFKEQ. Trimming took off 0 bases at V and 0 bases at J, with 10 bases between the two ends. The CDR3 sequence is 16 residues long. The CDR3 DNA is TGTGCCAGCAGCCAAGAGCTGAGTGCTAGCACAGATACGCAGTATTTT. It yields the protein CASSQELSASTDTQYF.

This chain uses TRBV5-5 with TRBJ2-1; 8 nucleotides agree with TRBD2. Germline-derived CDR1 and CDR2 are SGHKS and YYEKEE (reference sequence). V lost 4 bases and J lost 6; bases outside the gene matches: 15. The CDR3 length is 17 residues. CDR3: CASSVQIAGTGGNEQFF. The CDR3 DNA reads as TGTGCCAGCAGCGTCCAAATAGCGGGAACCGGGGGCAATGAGCAGTTCTTC.

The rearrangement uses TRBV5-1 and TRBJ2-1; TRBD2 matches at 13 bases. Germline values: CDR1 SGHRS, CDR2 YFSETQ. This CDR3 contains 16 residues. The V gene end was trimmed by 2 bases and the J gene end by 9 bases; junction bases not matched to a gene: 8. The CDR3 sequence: CASSFTGTSGIGEQFF. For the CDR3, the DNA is TGCGCCAGCAGCTTCACCGGGACTAGCGGGATTGGTGAGCAGTTCTTC. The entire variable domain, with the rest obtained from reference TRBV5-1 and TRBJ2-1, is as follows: KAGVTQTPRYLIKTRGQQVTLSCSPISGHRSVSWYQQTPGQGLQFLFEYFSETQRNKGNFPGRFSGRQFSNSRSEMNVSTLELGDSALYLCASSFTGTSGIGEQFFGPGTRLTVL.

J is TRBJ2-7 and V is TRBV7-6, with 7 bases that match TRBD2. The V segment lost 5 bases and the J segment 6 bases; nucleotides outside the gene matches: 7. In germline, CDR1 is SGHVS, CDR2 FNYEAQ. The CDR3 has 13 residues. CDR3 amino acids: CASSQGEGTEQYF. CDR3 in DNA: TGTGCCAGCAGCCAAGGGGAGGGTACCGAGCAGTACTTC. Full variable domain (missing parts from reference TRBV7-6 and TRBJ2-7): GAGVSQSPRYKVTKRGQDVALRCDPISGHVSLYWYRQALGQGPEFLTYFNYEAQQDKSGLPNDRFSAERPEGSISTLTIQRTEQRDSAMYRCASSQGEGTEQYFGPGTRLTVT.

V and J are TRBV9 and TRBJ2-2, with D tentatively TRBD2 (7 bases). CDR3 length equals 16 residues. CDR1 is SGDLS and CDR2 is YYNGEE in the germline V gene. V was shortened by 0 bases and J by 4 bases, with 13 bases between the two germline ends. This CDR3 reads CASSVEGGLITGELFF. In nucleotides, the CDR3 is TGTGCCAGCAGCGTAGAGGGGGGGCTAATCACCGGGGAGCTGTTTTTT. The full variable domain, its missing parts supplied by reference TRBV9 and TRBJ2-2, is DSGVTQTPKHLITATGQRVTLRCSPRSGDLSVYWYQQSLDQGLQFLIQYYNGEERAKGNILERFSAQQFPDLHSELNLSSLELGDSALYFCASSVEGGLITGELFFGEGSRLTVL.

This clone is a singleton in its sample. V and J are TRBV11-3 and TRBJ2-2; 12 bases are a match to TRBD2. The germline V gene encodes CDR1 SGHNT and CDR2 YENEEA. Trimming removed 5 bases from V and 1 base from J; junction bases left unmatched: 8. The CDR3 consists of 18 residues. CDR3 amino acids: CASSTSPGLAGNTGELFF. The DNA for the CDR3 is TGTGCCAGCAGCACTTCGCCGGGACTAGCGGGGAACACCGGGGAGCTGTTTTTT.

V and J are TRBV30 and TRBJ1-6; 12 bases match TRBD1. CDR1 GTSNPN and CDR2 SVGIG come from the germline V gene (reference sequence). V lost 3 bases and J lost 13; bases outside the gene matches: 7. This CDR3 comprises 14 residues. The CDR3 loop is CAWRGEGQGAPLHF. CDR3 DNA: TGTGCCTGGAGAGGGGAGGGACAGGGGGCTCCCCTCCACTTT.

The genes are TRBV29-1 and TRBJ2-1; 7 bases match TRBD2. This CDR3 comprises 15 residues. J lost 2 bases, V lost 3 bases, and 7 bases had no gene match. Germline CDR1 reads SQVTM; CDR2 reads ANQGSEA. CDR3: CSVDGAGEPYNEQFF. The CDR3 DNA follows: TGCAGCGTTGATGGGGCGGGGGAGCCCTACAATGAGCAGTTCTTC.

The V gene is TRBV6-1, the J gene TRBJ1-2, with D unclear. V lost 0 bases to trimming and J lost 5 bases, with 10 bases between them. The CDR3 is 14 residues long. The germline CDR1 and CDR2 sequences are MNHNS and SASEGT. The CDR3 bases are TGTGCCAGCAGTGAAGCAGGCAGGTTATATGGCTACACCTTC. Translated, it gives CASSEAGRLYGYTF.